The present entry profiles one TCR beta chain with its context. The antigen is not known. The V gene lost 1 base and the J gene lost 5 bases, with 19 bases spanning the gap. In germline, CDR1 is KGHDR, CDR2 SFDVKD. The CDR3 extends over 17 amino acids. Amplification targeted TCR beta CDR3 regions from RNA transcripts. A first-round RT-PCR of the TCR CDR3 used the HTBI primer set. TCRdb recomputed calls from the multiplex PCR reads with MiXCR, one row per CDR3 protein. Among a few hundred thousand distinct CDR3 sequences listed, over 45% were seen once. The data derive from a study of T cells in Graves' hyperthyroidism and ophthalmopathy. Study results and limitations: Ophthalmopathy was told apart from stable hyperthyroidism by a 13 V-J model. Most thyroid clonotypes that were expanded above 0.001 also turned up in blood. Progression to ophthalmopathy was predicted a median of roughly 6.5 months early.

Uncontrolled infection, other autoimmune disease, pregnancy or lactation excluded patients. The rearrangement joins TRBV24-1 to TRBJ2-5; TRBD1 or TRBD2 may be the D gene (5 bases each). The sample comprised peripheral blood or thyroid tissue (not recorded which). This TCR derives from an adult woman with Graves' disease, either hyperthyroidism or ophthalmopathy (not recorded which). CDR3 nucleotides: TGTGCCACCAGTGATTTTGGGGGAGCGGAGCCGGCGGAGACCCAGTACTTC. Its protein is CATSDFGGAEPAETQYF.